The present T cell receptor beta chain was sequenced within a study of blood T cell repertoires in COVID-19. Study details: The cDNA or gDNA used as material had been derived from T cells, B-cell-depleted T cells, or PBMCs.

Study members were between roughly 18 and 100 years old and lived in 20 to 30 US regions. Grouping used clinical history reported by participants in a survey and questionnaire. Under the authors' procedure: Quantification of nucleated cells was approximated via reference gene primer amplification. Only in-frame clones appear in the TCRdb table, and some are missing; sequencing was by immunoSEQ multiplex PCR. That table supplies the V and J calls and clone size; D and trimming were determined from the DNA. In the table there are over 400,000 clones, 80% to 90% of which are singletons. V shed 0 bases and J 6 bases; nucleotides not matched to a gene: 21. The CDR3 spans 19 residues. CDR1 and CDR2 from the germline V gene are GTSNPN and SVGIG (reference sequence).

The receptor was isolated from a woman aged 55 to 70 who had recovered from COVID-19. Source material: PBMCs or T cells enriched from blood (not recorded which). The V call is TRBV30, the J call TRBJ1-2; 8 bases match TRBD1. CDR3 region: CAWSVPSTGTGDYLDGYTF. CDR3 nucleotide sequence: TGTGCCTGGAGTGTCCCGTCTACCGGGACAGGAGACTATTTGGATGGCTACACCTTC.